Listed below are T cell receptor beta chains from one sample, sequenced in a study of cytomegalovirus exposure and HLA in healthy donors. Profiled with immunoSEQ multiplex PCR; TCRdb holds only in-frame clones, not every one. The data show 110,000 to 150,000 clones, approximately 89% seen once. Sequencing used PBMCs. The receptors originated from a man between 18 and 29 years old in good health and CMV-seronegative. The CDR3 runs from the conserved cysteine through the conserved F or W. D genes are given only for firm matches. Where a row states a size, it is once, few, many or the class of an expanded clone; other rows omit it.

length: 18
J: TRBJ2-2
V: TRBV7-3
D: TRBD1
size: -
CDR3: CASSLTGRGTGNTGELFF
DNA: TGTGCCAGCAGCTTAACTGGTAGGGGGACAGGGAACACCGGGGAGCTGTTTTTT

length: 14
J: TRBJ1-2
V: TRBV7-9
D: -
size: -
CDR3: CASSLVEGRDGYTF
DNA: TGTGCCAGCAGCTTAGTGGAGGGGCGGGATGGCTACACCTTC

length: 17
J: TRBJ2-1
V: TRBV4-3
D: -
size: -
CDR3: CASSQAAGYSSYNEQFF
DNA: TGCGCCAGCAGCCAGGCGGCTGGGTATAGCTCCTACAATGAGCAGTTCTTC

length: 15
J: TRBJ2-1
V: TRBV7-9
D: TRBD2
size: -
CDR3: CASSLGAGGYNEQFF
DNA: TGTGCCAGCAGCTTGGGAGCGGGAGGGTACAATGAGCAGTTCTTC

length: 13
J: TRBJ2-1
V: TRBV27
D: -
size: -
CDR3: CASSFGASNEQFF
DNA: TGTGCCAGCAGTTTTGGGGCTAGCAATGAGCAGTTCTTC

length: 11
J: TRBJ1-3
V: TRBV19
D: -
size: -
CDR3: CASIRGNTIYF
DNA: TGTGCCAGTATACGGGGAAACACCATATATTTT

length: 19
J: TRBJ2-1
V: TRBV9
D: TRBD2
size: -
CDR3: CASTPSGTSVHLSYNEQFF
DNA: TGTGCCAGCACCCCTTCCGGGACTAGCGTCCACCTCTCCTACAATGAGCAGTTCTTC

length: 12
J: TRBJ2-4
V: TRBV6-5
D: -
size: many
CDR3: CASRTGQNIQYF
DNA: TGTGCCAGCAGAACAGGGCAAAACATTCAGTACTTC

length: 13
J: TRBJ1-2
V: TRBV28
D: -
size: once
CDR3: CASSLGHGYGYTF
DNA: TGTGCCAGCAGTTTGGGACATGGCTATGGCTACACCTTC

length: 17
J: TRBJ2-1
V: TRBV10-1
D: TRBD2
size: few
CDR3: CASSESRLAGTYNEQFF
DNA: TGCGCCAGCAGTGAGTCGAGACTAGCGGGGACCTACAATGAGCAGTTCTTC

length: 15
J: TRBJ1-2
V: TRBV27
D: TRBD1
size: -
CDR3: CASSSNRGRLYGYTF
DNA: TGTGCCAGCAGCTCAAACAGGGGGCGTTTATATGGCTACACCTTC

length: 16
J: TRBJ1-2
V: TRBV6-1
D: -
size: -
CDR3: CASSEAQGLVGYGYTF
DNA: TGTGCCAGCAGTGAAGCGCAGGGGTTGGTGGGCTATGGCTACACCTTC

length: 16
J: TRBJ2-4
V: TRBV27
D: TRBD2
size: -
CDR3: CASRSGRLDIKNIQYF
DNA: TGTGCCAGCAGGAGCGGGAGGCTGGATATAAAAAACATTCAGTACTTC

length: 16
J: TRBJ1-1
V: TRBV5-6
D: TRBD1
size: -
CDR3: CASRLGTGGWNTEAFF
DNA: TGTGCCAGCAGATTGGGGACAGGGGGATGGAACACTGAAGCTTTCTTT

length: 14
J: TRBJ1-2
V: TRBV27
D: -
size: -
CDR3: CASSLDGTGYGYTF
DNA: TGTGCCAGCAGTTTAGACGGCACAGGCTATGGCTACACCTTC

length: 16
J: TRBJ1-1
V: TRBV18
D: TRBD1
size: -
CDR3: CASSPVQGALDTEAFF
DNA: TGTGCCAGCTCACCCGTCCAGGGGGCCCTGGACACTGAAGCTTTCTTT

length: 17
J: TRBJ2-6
V: TRBV7-9
D: TRBD1
size: -
CDR3: CASRTDTGASGANVLTF
DNA: TGTGCCAGCAGGACCGATACAGGGGCATCTGGGGCCAACGTCCTGACTTTC

length: 17
J: TRBJ2-2
V: TRBV5-1
D: TRBD2
size: -
CDR3: CASSPGTSGKNTGELFF
DNA: TGCGCCAGCAGCCCCGGGACTAGCGGGAAGAACACCGGGGAGCTGTTTTTT

length: 14
J: TRBJ1-5
V: TRBV5-6
D: -
size: -
CDR3: CASSLPGFNQPQHF
DNA: TGTGCCAGCAGCCTGCCGGGGTTTAATCAGCCCCAGCATTTT

length: 15
J: TRBJ2-1
V: TRBV9
D: TRBD2
size: -
CDR3: CASSVWREGKDEQFF
DNA: TGTGCCAGCAGCGTATGGAGGGAGGGAAAGGATGAGCAGTTCTTC

length: 14
J: TRBJ1-1
V: TRBV11-3
D: TRBD1
size: -
CDR3: CASGQGNGDTEAFF
DNA: TGTGCCAGCGGACAGGGCAACGGGGACACTGAAGCTTTCTTT

length: 13
J: TRBJ2-5
V: TRBV29-1
D: -
size: -
CDR3: CSVEAGLGETQYF
DNA: TGCAGCGTTGAGGCGGGATTGGGGGAGACCCAGTACTTC

length: 14
J: TRBJ1-2
V: TRBV10-3
D: -
size: once
CDR3: CAISEAESNYGYTF
DNA: TGTGCCATCAGTGAGGCTGAGTCTAACTATGGCTACACCTTC

length: 14
J: TRBJ2-5
V: TRBV6-5
D: -
size: -
CDR3: CASSYSGGQETQYF
DNA: TGTGCCAGCAGTTACTCTGGCGGCCAAGAGACCCAGTACTTC

length: 14
J: TRBJ2-5
V: TRBV11-2
D: -
size: -
CDR3: CASSSDRSQETQYF
DNA: TGTGCCAGCAGCTCCGACAGGTCCCAAGAGACCCAGTACTTC

length: 14
J: TRBJ1-3
V: TRBV7-9
D: -
size: -
CDR3: CASSSVSSGNTIYF
DNA: TGTGCCAGCAGCTCAGTCAGTTCTGGAAACACCATATATTTT

length: 17
J: TRBJ2-1
V: TRBV5-1
D: -
size: -
CDR3: CASSFLTGKTSGNEQFF
DNA: TGCGCCAGCAGCTTCCTAACCGGGAAAACCTCGGGCAATGAGCAGTTCTTC

length: 12
J: TRBJ2-7
V: TRBV10-3
D: -
size: -
CDR3: CAIGILASEQYF
DNA: TGTGCCATCGGCATCCTAGCGTCCGAGCAGTACTTC

length: 15
J: TRBJ2-1
V: TRBV27
D: -
size: -
CDR3: CASSLQGWTYNEQFF
DNA: TGTGCCAGCAGTTTACAGGGGTGGACCTACAATGAGCAGTTCTTC

length: 15
J: TRBJ2-5
V: TRBV5-1
D: TRBD2
size: once
CDR3: CASRKAGGLLETQYF
DNA: TGCGCCAGCAGAAAAGCGGGGGGGCTTTTAGAGACCCAGTACTTC

length: 13
J: TRBJ1-1
V: TRBV2
D: TRBD1
size: medium-sized
CDR3: CASSGQGNTEAFF
DNA: TGTGCCAGCAGTGGACAGGGGAACACTGAAGCTTTCTTT

length: 15
J: TRBJ2-7
V: TRBV5-1
D: TRBD1
size: -
CDR3: CASSFGTGSSYEQYF
DNA: TGCGCCAGCAGCTTCGGGACAGGGAGCTCCTACGAGCAGTACTTC

length: 19
J: TRBJ2-1
V: TRBV9
D: TRBD1
size: -
CDR3: CASSVAPESDRGAYNEQFF
DNA: TGTGCCAGCAGCGTAGCCCCAGAGAGCGACAGGGGCGCCTACAATGAGCAGTTCTTC

length: 13
J: TRBJ1-2
V: TRBV6-1
D: -
size: few
CDR3: CASSTSDAYGYTF
DNA: TGTGCCAGCAGTACCAGTGATGCCTATGGCTACACCTTC

length: 14
J: TRBJ2-3
V: TRBV27
D: -
size: -
CDR3: CASSLTGNTDTQYF
DNA: TGTGCCAGCAGTTTGACGGGGAACACAGATACGCAGTATTTT